Listed here are 10 T cell receptor beta chains from one sample, sequenced in a study of T cell changes during pregnancy in multiple sclerosis. The table came from immunoSEQ multiplex PCR; TCRdb's copy has only in-frame clones and leaves some out. The repertoire has around 45,000 clones, 85% to 95% of them found once; the top ten carry less than 0.65%. The sample consisted of CD4+ T cells from peripheral blood mononuclear cells, taken in the third trimester of pregnancy. The receptors were gathered from a female donor with multiple sclerosis, enrolled in a pregnancy study.

The J gene is TRBJ1-1, the V gene TRBV6-6; D is perhaps TRBD1 (6 bases). The germline V gene has CDR1 MNHNY and CDR2 SVGAGI (reference sequence). This CDR3 comprises 13 residues. The germline V and J ends were trimmed by 7 bases and 4 bases, with 13 bases remaining between them. As DNA, the CDR3 is TGTGCCAGCAACCACAGGGTGACCACTGAAGCTTTCTTT. It codes for CASNHRVTTEAFF.

The V call is TRBV29-1, the J call TRBJ1-2; 9 bases agree with TRBD1. The junction had 5 bases not matched to a gene; V was cut back by 3 bases and J by 0 bases. This CDR3 spans 15 amino acids. Germline V CDR1 and CDR2: SQVTM, ANQGSEA. As DNA, the CDR3 is TGCAGCGTTGATGTGACAGGGGGTTCTAACTATGGCTACACCTTC. Encoded protein: CSVDVTGGSNYGYTF.

This clone was seen more than once but under ten times. The CDR3 nucleotides are TGTGCCAGCAGCTTCCGACACCTCTCCTACGAGCAGTACTTC. It codes for CASSFRHLSYEQYF. The rearrangement links TRBV13 to TRBJ2-7; D not certain. There are 14 residues in the CDR3. CDR1 is PRHDT and CDR2 is FYEKMQ in the germline V gene (reference sequence). Trimming removed 3 bases from V and 0 bases from J, with 9 bases in between.

The gene calls are TRBV9 and TRBJ2-5, with TRBD1 matching over 7 bases. The CDR3 runs 14 residues. Germline assignment: CDR1 SGDLS and CDR2 YYNGEE. Unmatched junction bases numbered 6, after V lost 4 bases and J lost 3 bases. The CDR3 DNA follows: TGTGCCAGCAGCCCTCGGGACAGAAAAGAGACCCAGTACTTC. It translates to CASSPRDRKETQYF. Looking up the rest from reference TRBV9 and TRBJ2-5 gives the full variable domain: DSGVTQTPKHLITATGQRVTLRCSPRSGDLSVYWYQQSLDQGLQFLIQYYNGEERAKGNILERFSAQQFPDLHSELNLSSLELGDSALYFCASSPRDRKETQYFGPGTRLLVL.

This chain joins TRBV10-3 and TRBJ1-1; 7 nucleotides line up with TRBD1. This CDR3 spans 16 amino acids. V gave up 7 bases and J gave up 1 base; unmatched junction bases: 12. Germline CDR1 ENHRY, CDR2 SYGVKD. The DNA for the CDR3 is TGTGCCATCAAGTTGGGACAGAATCTGGGGAACACTGAAGCTTTCTTT. Translated, it gives CAIKLGQNLGNTEAFF.

This chain links TRBV5-4 with TRBJ1-4, with 9 bases identical to TRBD1. The germline V gene has CDR1 SGHNT and CDR2 YYREEE (reference sequence). This CDR3 comprises 14 residues. Trimming removed 0 bases from V and 7 bases from J; junction bases left unmatched: 1. The CDR3: CASSLGDRAEKLFF. CDR3 nucleotides: TGTGCCAGCAGCTTGGGGGACAGGGCTGAAAAACTGTTTTTT.

This chain's CDR3 is CASSVVSGANEQFF. The CDR3 nucleotides read TGTGCCAGCAGCGTAGTCTCGGGAGCTAATGAGCAGTTCTTC. This rearrangement joins TRBV9 to TRBJ2-1; tentative D call: TRBD2 (6 bases). The germline CDR1 and CDR2 sequences are SGDLS and YYNGEE. The CDR3 loop spans 14 amino acids. The V end was cut by 0 bases, the J end by 7 bases, with 11 bases between.

This clone was detected only once. This chain uses TRBV7-3 with TRBJ2-5, with 7 bases that match TRBD1. J lost 4 bases, V lost 2 bases, and 1 base had no gene match. Per the germline V gene, CDR1 is SGHTA and CDR2 is FQGTGA. The CDR3 totals 13 residues. The CDR3 bases are TGTGCCAGCAGCTTATACAGGGGAGAGACCCAGTACTTC. It specifies CASSLYRGETQYF.

The V call is TRBV21-1, the J call TRBJ2-7; TRBD1, the D gene given by the table, was not confirmed from the DNA. TRBV21-1 is an annotated pseudogene. This CDR3 is built from 17 residues. The DNA for the CDR3 is TGTGCCAGCAGCAAAGTTCGCCCGGGACACACAACCTACGAGCAGTACTTC. Translating it yields CASSKVRPGHTTYEQYF.

This clone was observed a single time. The DNA of the CDR3 is TGTGCCAGCTCACCGGACAGGGCAGTCACCGGGGAGCTGTTTTTT. This sequence encodes CASSPDRAVTGELFF. This chain connects TRBV18 to TRBJ2-2; 8 bases agree with TRBD1. Germline V gene data show CDR1 as KGHSH and CDR2 as LQKENI. This CDR3 is 15 amino acids long. The ends lost 3 bases at V and 4 bases at J; junction bases unmatched: 4.